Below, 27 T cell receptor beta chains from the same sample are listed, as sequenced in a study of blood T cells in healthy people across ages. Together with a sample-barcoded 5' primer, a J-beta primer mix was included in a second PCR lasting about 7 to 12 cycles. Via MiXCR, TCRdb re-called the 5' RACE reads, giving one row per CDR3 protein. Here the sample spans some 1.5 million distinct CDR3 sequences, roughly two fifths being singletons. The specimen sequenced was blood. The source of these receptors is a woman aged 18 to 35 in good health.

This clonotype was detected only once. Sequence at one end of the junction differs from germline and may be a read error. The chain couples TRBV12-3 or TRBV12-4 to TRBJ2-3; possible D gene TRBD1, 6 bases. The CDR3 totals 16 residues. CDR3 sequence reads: CASSLGGQGITETQYF. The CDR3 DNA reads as TGTGCCAGCAGTTTAGGGGGGCAGGGGATCACAGAGACGCAGTATTTT.

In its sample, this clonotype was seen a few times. The CDR3 DNA reads TGCAGCGTTGAAAAAAGGGGGACCGGCTACACCTTC. The encoded protein is CSVEKRGTGYTF. This chain uses TRBV29-1 with TRBJ1-2; TRBD1 might be the D (6 bases). V was pared by 2 bases and J by 8 bases, with 12 bases between. CDR3 length: 12 residues. Per the germline V gene, CDR1 is SQVTM and CDR2 is ANQGSEA.

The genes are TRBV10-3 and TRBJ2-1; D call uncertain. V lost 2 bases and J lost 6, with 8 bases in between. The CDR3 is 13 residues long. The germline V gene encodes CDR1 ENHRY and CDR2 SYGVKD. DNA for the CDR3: TGTGCCATCAGTGAGGGCCAGCCCAATGAGCAGTTCTTC. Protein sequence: CAISEGQPNEQFF.

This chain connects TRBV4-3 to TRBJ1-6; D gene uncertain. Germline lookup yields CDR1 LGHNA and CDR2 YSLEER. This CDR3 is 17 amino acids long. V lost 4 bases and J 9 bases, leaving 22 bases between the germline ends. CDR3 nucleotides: TGCGCCAGCAGCCTCTCGTGGAGGCCGGAAAGAACTTCACCCCTCCACTTT. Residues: CASSLSWRPERTSPLHF.

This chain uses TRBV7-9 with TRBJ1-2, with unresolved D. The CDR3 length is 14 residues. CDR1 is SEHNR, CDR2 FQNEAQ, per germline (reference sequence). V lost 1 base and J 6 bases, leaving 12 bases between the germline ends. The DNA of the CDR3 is TGTGCCAGCAGCTTAGGGGATCGGGAAGATGGCTACACCTTC. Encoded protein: CASSLGDREDGYTF.

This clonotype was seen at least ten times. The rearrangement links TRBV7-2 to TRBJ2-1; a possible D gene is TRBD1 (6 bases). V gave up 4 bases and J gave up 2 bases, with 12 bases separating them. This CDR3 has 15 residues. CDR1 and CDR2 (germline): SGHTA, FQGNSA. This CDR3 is CASSSQGRPYNEQFF. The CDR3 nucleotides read TGTGCCAGCAGCTCCCAGGGGCGGCCCTACAATGAGCAGTTCTTC.

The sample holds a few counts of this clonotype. The CDR3 reads CASSRKTGGSWRNEQFF. CDR3 in DNA: TGTGCCAGCAGCCGAAAAACAGGGGGCTCCTGGAGGAATGAGCAGTTCTTC. The V call is TRBV7-2, the J call TRBJ2-1; TRBD1 aligns across 9 bases. Germline V gene data show CDR1 as SGHTA and CDR2 as FQGNSA. CDR3 length equals 17 residues. The ends lost 5 bases at V and 7 bases at J; junction bases unmatched: 15.

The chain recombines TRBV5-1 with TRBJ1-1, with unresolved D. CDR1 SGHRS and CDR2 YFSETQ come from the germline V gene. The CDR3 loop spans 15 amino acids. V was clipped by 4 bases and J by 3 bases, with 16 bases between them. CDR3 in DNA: TGCGCCAGCAGCCGCGACGGGCCGGTGTACACTGAAGCTTTCTTT. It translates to CASSRDGPVYTEAFF.

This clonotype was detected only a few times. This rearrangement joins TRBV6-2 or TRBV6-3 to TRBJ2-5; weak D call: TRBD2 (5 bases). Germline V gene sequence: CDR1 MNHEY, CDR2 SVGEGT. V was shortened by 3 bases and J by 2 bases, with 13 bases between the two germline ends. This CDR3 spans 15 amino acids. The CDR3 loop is CASSYIPEGQETQYF. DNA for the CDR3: TGTGCCAGCAGTTATATCCCCGAGGGACAAGAGACCCAGTACTTC.

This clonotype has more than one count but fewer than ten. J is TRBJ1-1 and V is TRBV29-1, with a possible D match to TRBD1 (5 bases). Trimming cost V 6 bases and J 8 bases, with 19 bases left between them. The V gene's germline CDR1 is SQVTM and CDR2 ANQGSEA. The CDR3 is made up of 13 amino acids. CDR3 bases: TGCAGCGTATCCGGGACGGTAATATTGGAAGCTTTCTTT. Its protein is CSVSGTVILEAFF.

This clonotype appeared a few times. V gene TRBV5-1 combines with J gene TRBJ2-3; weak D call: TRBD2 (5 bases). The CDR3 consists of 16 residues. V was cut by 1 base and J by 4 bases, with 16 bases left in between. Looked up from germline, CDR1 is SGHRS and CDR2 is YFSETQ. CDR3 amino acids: CASSLPSGGRSDTQYF. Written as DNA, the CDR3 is TGCGCCAGCAGCTTGCCGAGCGGAGGACGGTCAGATACGCAGTATTTT.

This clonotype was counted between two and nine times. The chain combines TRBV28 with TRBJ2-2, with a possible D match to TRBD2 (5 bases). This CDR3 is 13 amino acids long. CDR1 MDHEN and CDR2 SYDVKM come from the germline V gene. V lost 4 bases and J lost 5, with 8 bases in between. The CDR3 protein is CASSSRLTGELFF. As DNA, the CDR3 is TGTGCCAGCAGTTCAAGACTAACCGGGGAGCTGTTTTTT.

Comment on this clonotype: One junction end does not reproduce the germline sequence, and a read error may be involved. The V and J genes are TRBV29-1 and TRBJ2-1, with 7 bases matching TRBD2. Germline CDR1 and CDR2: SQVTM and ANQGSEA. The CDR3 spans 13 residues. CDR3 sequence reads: CNVAGLGYNEQFF. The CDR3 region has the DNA TGCAACGTTGCCGGACTAGGGTACAATGAGCAGTTCTTC.

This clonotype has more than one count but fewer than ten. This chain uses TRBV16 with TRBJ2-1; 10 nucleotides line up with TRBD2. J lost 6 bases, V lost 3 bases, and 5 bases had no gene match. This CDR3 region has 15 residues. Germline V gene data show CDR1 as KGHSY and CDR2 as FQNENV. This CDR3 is CASSQYLAGVNEQFF. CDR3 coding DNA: TGTGCCAGCAGCCAGTATCTAGCGGGAGTCAATGAGCAGTTCTTC.

CDR3 DNA: TGTGCTAGCGAGGCAGGGGTTGGCTACGAGCAGTACTTC. It yields the protein CASEAGVGYEQYF. The genes are TRBV12-5 and TRBJ2-7, with D perhaps matching TRBD1 (6 bases). Looked up from germline, CDR1 is LGHNT and CDR2 is FRNRAP. The CDR3 extends over 13 amino acids. The V gene lost 9 bases and the J gene lost 3 bases, with 15 bases spanning the gap.

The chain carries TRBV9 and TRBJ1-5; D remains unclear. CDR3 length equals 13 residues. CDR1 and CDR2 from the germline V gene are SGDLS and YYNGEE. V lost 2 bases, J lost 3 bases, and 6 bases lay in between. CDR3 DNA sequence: TGTGCCAGCAGCGTCTCGATCAATCAGCCCCAGCATTTT. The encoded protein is CASSVSINQPQHF.

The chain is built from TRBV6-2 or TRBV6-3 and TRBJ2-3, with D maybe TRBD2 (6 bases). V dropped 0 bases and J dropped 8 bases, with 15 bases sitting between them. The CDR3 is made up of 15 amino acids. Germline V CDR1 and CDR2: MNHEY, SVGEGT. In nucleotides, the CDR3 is TGTGCCAGCAGTTACTCGGGACTCTCGGTGGGTACGCAGTATTTT. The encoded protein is CASSYSGLSVGTQYF.

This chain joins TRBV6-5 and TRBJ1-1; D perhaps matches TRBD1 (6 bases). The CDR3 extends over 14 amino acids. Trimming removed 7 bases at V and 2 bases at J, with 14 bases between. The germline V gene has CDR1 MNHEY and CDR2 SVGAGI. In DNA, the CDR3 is TGTGCCAGCACCGAGACAGGATTTAACACTGAAGCTTTCTTT. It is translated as CASTETGFNTEAFF.

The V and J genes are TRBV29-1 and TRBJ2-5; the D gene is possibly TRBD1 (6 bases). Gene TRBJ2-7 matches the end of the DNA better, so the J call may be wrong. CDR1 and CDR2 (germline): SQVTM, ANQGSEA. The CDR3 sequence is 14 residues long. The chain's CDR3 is CSVAPGAPGDEQYF. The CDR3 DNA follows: TGCAGCGTCGCCCCCGGAGCCCCAGGGGACGAGCAGTACTTC.

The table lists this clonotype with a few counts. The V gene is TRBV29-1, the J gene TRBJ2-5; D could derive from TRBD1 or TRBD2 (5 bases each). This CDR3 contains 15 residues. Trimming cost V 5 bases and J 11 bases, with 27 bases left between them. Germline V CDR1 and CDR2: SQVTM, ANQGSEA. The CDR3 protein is CSVQRPGREPTQQYF. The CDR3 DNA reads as TGCAGCGTTCAGAGGCCGGGACGCGAGCCGACTCAGCAGTACTTC.

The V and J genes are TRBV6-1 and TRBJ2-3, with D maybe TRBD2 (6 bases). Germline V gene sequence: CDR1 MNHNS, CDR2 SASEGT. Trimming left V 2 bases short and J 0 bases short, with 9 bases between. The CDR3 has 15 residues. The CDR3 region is CASSELASSTDTQYF. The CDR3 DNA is TGTGCCAGCAGTGAACTAGCGTCTAGCACAGATACGCAGTATTTT.

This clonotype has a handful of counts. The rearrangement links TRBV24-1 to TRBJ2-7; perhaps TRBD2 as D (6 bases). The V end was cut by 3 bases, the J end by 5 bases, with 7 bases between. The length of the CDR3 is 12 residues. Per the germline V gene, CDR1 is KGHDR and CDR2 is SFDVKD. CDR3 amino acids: CATSDGGNEQYF. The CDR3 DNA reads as TGTGCCACCAGTGATGGAGGGAACGAGCAGTACTTC.

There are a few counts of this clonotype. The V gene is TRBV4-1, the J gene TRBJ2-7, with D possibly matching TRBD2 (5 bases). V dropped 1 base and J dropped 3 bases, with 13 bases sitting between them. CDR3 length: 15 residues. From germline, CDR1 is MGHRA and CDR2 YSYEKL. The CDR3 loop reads CASSQVLNGDYEQYF. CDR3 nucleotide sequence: TGCGCCAGCAGCCAAGTATTGAACGGGGACTACGAGCAGTACTTC.

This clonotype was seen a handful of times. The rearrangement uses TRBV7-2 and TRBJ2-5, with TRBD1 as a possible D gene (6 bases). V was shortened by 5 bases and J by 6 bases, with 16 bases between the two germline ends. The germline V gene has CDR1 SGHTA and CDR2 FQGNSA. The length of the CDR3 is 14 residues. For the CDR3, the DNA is TGTGCCAGCAGCCCATTTGGGACACTACAGACCCAGTACTTC. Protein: CASSPFGTLQTQYF.

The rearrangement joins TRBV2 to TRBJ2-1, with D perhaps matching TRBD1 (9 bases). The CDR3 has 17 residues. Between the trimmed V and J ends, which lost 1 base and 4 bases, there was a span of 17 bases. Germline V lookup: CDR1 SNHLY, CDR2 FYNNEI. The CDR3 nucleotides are TGTGCCAGCAGTGAAGTAGCGGGACAGGGTTTTTACAATGAGCAGTTCTTC. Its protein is CASSEVAGQGFYNEQFF.

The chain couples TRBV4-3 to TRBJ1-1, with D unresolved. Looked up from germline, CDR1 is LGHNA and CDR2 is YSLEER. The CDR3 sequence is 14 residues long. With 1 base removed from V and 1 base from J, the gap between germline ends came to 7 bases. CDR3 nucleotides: TGCGCCAGCAGCCAAGGGGCTTGGAACACTGAAGCTTTCTTT. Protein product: CASSQGAWNTEAFF.

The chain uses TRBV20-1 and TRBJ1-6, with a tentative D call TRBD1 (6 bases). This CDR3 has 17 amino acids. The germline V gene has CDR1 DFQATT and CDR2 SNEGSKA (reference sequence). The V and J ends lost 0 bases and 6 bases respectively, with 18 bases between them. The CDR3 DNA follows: TGCAGTGCTAGAGAAACCTCCTACAGGGCGGGTAATTCACCCCTCCACTTT. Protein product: CSARETSYRAGNSPLHF.